This TCR beta chain emerged from a study of Ad26.COV2.S vaccination and SARS-CoV-2 variants. General study results and limits: After vaccination, substantial breadth of spike-specific CD8+ and CD4+ responses was reported.

TCRdb's table, derived via immunoSEQ multiplex PCR, lists solely in-frame clones and lacks some. The sample yields approximately 340,000 clones, approximately 81% seen once. Documented treatment: 19 received Ad26.COV2.S at low or high dose, single or two shots; several received placebo; per-sample allocation not given. The study sampled participants on day 63 after the first vaccine or placebo injection. Note on this clone: The antigen remains unidentified.

The material was peripheral blood, obtained in a trial of Ad26.COV2.S vaccine versus placebo. The TCR comes from a person between 18 and 65 years old who received the Ad26.COV2.S COVID-19 vaccine or a placebo.

The chain's CDR3 is CASSSVASSAYEQYF. CDR3 nucleotide sequence: TGTGCCAGCAGTTCCGTAGCGTCTAGCGCCTACGAGCAGTACTTC. The chain is built from TRBV5-5 and TRBJ2-7, with a possible D match to TRBD2 (6 bases). Germline V CDR1 and CDR2: SGHKS, YYEKEE (reference sequence). The CDR3 has 15 amino acids. Trimming took 5 bases from V and 2 from J, leaving 17 bases between them.